Sequencing of this T cell receptor (beta chain) was carried out in a study of a mutant IDH1 vaccine in newly diagnosed glioma (dated by TCRdb to 2020 to 2022). The study in broad terms: Vaccination began 4-6 weeks after radiotherapy alone, or alongside temozolomide cycles in the chemotherapy-containing groups. The week-35 safety follow-up took place at visit V12, and the week-47 end of study took place at visit V13. Peripheral blood was collected at six visits: V03 (baseline), V05, V07, V10, V12 and V13. For exploratory analyses, longitudinal TCRB deep sequencing was carried out in roughly 25 treated patients wherever samples were available. Of the 32 patients who were treated, around 62% were male and approximately 38% were female, and the mean age was about 40 years. Before enrollment, most patients had been given radiochemotherapy with temozolomide as standard therapy, while the rest had received either radiotherapy alone or temozolomide alone.

The sample's time point label, decoded: week 35, safety follow-up. Each vaccine dose was 300 ug of a 20-mer mutant IDH1 peptide in Montanide, given subcutaneously with topical imiquimod. Across visits V03 through V10, patients got a total of eight vaccinations, given in weeks 1, 3, 5, 7, 11, 15, 19 and 23. Newly diagnosed WHO grade 3 or 4 IDH1-mutant astrocytomas showing loss of nuclear ATRX were present in the donors. The samples were drawn from NOA16, a multicentre, single-arm, open-label phase I trial in Germany that tested a mutant IDH1 peptide vaccine in humans for the first time. Genomic DNA for TCRB sequencing was extracted from EDTA blood using the DNeasy Blood and Tissue Kit. What the study reported, not specific to this receptor: The authors noted that analyses of patient blood samples could not be reproduced because of sample limitations. Across multiple MHC alleles, vaccine-induced immune responses were seen in around 93% of patients. Availability determined which PBMC samples were chosen for TCRB deep sequencing. Changes in the top peripheral T cell clonotypes picked up by TCRB sequencing did not appear to be linked to pseudoprogression.

Libraries were constructed by the immunoSEQ multiplex PCR assay. Following the manufacturer's protocol, the hsTCRB Kit was used to amplify rearranged TCR beta chain sequences. TCRB libraries were sequenced on an Illumina MiSeq. The authors' analysis ran thus. The proprietary platform of the kit vendor was used for demultiplexing, trimming and gene mapping. TCRdb re-hosts the immuneACCESS table, in-frame sequences only. Its copies lack some clones; in the studies checked, an unresolved V gene accounts for under half of them, and the cause for the rest is not known. V and J calls and clone size come straight from that table; D and trimming were deduced from the DNA. The sample table records 45,000 or so clones; approximately 80% of these occur just once. The top ten clonotypes cover 4.7% of the sample. Including the terminal cysteine and phenylalanine, the CDR3 comprises 12 residues. This entry keeps only the CDR3 DNA: 36 bases, framed from base 1. The V and J ends are trimmed by 8 bases and 5 bases, leaving 10 bases between them. CDR1 and CDR2 are drawn from the germline V gene: SGHVS, FQNEAQ.

Only a few counts were recorded for this clone. There is no known antigen for this receptor. Base qualities are not provided; no much larger clone lies one nucleotide away. The rearranged segments are TRBV7-8 and TRBJ1-5; TRBD1 could be the D gene, as 5 bases match. Specimen: PBMCs, collected from a glioma patient whose treatment included an IDH1 peptide vaccine. The receptor was isolated from a woman aged 40 to 50 with glioma. Some clones in this sample may be carry-over from other donors' samples. The DNA reads TGTGCCAGCTTGGTAGGGGATCAGCCCCAGCATTTT. The translation is CASLVGDQPQHF.